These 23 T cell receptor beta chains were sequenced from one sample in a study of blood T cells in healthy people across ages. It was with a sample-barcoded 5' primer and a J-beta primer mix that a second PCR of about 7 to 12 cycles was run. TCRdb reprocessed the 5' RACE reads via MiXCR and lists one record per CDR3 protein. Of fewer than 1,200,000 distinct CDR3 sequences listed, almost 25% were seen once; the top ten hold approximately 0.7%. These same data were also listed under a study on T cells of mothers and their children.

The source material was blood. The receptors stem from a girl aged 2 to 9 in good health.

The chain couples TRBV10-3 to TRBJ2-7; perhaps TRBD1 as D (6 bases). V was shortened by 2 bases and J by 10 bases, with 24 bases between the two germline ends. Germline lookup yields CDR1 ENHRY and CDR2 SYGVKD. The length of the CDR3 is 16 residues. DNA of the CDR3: TGTGCCATCAGTGAGGTCCACCGGGACACTCAAGAGTCCCAGTACTTC. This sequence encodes CAISEVHRDTQESQYF.

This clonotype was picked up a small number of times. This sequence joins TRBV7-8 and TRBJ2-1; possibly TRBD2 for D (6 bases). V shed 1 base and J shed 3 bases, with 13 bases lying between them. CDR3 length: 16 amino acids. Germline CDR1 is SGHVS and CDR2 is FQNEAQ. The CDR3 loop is CASSLEGRGIYNEQFF. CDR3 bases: TGTGCCAGCAGCTTAGAGGGACGCGGGATCTACAATGAGCAGTTCTTC.

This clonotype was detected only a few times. The CDR3 nucleotides are TGCGCCAGCAGCCAAGTAGGGAACCTGGAATGGGGCTATGGCTACACCTTC. Encoded protein: CASSQVGNLEWGYGYTF. The chain uses TRBV4-3 and TRBJ1-2; D gene unclear. This CDR3 has 17 amino acids. Germline CDR1 is LGHNA and CDR2 is YSLEER. V lost 1 base and J 4 bases, leaving 19 bases between the germline ends.

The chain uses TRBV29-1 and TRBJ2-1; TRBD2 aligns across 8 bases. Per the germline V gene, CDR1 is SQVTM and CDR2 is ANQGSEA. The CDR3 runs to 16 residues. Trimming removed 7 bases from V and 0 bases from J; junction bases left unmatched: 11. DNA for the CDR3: TGCAGCGCGTTATCCGGGACTAGTCTCTCCTACAATGAGCAGTTCTTC. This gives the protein CSALSGTSLSYNEQFF.

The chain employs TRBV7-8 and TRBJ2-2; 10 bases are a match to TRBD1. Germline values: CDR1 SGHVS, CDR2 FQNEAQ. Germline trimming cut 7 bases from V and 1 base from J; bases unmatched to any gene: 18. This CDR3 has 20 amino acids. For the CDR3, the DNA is TGTGCCAGCACTTTTAAACCGGGACAGGGGATTGGTGGGAACACCGGGGAGCTGTTTTTT. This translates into CASTFKPGQGIGGNTGELFF.

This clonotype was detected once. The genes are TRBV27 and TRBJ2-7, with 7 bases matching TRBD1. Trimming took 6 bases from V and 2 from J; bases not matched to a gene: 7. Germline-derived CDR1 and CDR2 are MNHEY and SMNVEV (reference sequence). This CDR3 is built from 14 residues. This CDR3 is CASRPFTGAYEQYF. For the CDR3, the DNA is TGTGCCAGCAGGCCATTCACAGGGGCCTACGAGCAGTACTTC.

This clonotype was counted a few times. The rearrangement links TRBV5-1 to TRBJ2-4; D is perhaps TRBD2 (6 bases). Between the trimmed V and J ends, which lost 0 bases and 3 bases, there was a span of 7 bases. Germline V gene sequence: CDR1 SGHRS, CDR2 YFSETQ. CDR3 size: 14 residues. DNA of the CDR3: TGCGCCAGCAGCTTGGGCGGGAACAAAAACATTCAGTACTTC. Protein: CASSLGGNKNIQYF.

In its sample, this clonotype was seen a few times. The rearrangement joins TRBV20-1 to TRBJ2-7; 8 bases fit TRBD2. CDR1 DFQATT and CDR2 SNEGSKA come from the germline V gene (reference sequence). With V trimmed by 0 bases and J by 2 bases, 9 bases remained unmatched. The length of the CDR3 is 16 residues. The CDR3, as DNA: TGCAGTGCTAGAGATCGGGGGGGGCCCTTTCCCTACGAGCAGTACTTC. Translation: CSARDRGGPFPYEQYF.

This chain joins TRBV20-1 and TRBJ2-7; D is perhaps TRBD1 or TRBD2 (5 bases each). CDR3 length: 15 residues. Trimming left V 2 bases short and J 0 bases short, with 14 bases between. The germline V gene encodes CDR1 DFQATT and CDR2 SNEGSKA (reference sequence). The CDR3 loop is CSARKWDLSSYEQYF. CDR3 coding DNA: TGCAGTGCTAGAAAGTGGGACCTGAGCTCCTACGAGCAGTACTTC.

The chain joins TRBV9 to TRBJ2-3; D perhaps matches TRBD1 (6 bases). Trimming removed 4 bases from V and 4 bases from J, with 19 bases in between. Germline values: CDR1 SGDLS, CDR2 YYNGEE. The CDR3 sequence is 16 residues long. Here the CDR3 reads CASSQTPGVPADTQYF. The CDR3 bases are TGTGCCAGCAGCCAGACCCCAGGGGTGCCCGCAGATACGCAGTATTTT.

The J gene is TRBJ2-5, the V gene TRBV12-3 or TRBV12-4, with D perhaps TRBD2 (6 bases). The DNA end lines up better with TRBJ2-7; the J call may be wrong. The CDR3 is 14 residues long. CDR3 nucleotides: TGTGCCAGCAGTTTCTGGGGGGAAGGCTACGAGCAGTACTTC. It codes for CASSFWGEGYEQYF.

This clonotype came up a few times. CDR3 in amino acids: CASSSFQGPQETQYF. CDR3 nucleotide sequence: TGTGCCAGCAGCTCTTTCCAGGGGCCTCAAGAGACCCAGTACTTC. This chain connects TRBV7-3 to TRBJ2-5, with D possibly matching TRBD1 (6 bases). The V end was cut by 4 bases, the J end by 2 bases, with 14 bases between. The CDR3 has 15 amino acids. CDR1 SGHTA and CDR2 FQGTGA come from the germline V gene.

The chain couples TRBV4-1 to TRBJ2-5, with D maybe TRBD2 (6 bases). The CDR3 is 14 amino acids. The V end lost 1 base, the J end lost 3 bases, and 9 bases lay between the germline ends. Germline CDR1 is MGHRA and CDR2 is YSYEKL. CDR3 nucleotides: TGCGCCAGCAGCCAAGCGACTAGAGAAGAGACCCAGTACTTC. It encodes CASSQATREETQYF.

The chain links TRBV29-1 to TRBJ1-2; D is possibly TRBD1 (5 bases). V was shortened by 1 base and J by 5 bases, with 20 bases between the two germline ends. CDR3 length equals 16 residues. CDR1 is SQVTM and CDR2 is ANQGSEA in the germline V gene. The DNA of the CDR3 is TGCAGCGTTGAAGTCGGGTTTTCGGGGACCGGGTATGGCTACACCTTC. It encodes CSVEVGFSGTGYGYTF.

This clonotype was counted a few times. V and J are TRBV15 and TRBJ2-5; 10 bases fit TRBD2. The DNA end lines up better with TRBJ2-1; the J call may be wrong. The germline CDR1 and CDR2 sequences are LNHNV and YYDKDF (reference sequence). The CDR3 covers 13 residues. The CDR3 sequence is CATSRLAGEEQFF. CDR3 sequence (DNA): TGTGCCACCAGCAGGCTAGCGGGAGAAGAGCAGTTCTTC.

CDR3 in amino acids: CASSQSTLETQYF. For the CDR3, the DNA is TGTGCCAGCAGCCAAAGCACGCTCGAGACCCAGTACTTC. The rearrangement uses TRBV4-2 and TRBJ2-5; D uncertain. The ends were cut back, 2 bases at V and 5 bases at J, with 9 bases in the middle. This CDR3 has 13 residues. CDR1 and CDR2 (germline): LGHNA, YNFKEQ.

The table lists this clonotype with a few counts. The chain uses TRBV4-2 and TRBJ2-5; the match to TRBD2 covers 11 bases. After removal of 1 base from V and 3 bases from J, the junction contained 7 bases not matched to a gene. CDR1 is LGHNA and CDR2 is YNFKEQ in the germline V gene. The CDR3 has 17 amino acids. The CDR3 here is CASSQVALLAGEETQYF. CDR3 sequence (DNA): TGTGCCAGCAGCCAAGTCGCCCTACTAGCGGGAGAAGAGACCCAGTACTTC.

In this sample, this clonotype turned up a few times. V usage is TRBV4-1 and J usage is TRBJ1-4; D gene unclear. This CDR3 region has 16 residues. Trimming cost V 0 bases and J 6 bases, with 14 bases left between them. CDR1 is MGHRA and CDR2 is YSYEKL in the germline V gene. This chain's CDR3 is CASSQDRWGMDEKLFF. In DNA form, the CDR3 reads TGCGCCAGCAGCCAAGATCGGTGGGGAATGGATGAAAAACTGTTTTTT.

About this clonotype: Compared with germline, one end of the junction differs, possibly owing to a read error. CDR3 coding DNA: TGCGCCAGCAGCCGAGCGGGGGCGGGTGAAAAACTGTTTTTT. As protein: CASSRAGAGEKLFF. This chain connects TRBV11-2 to TRBJ1-4, with D possibly TRBD1 on 6 matching bases. The germline gives CDR1 SGHAT, CDR2 FQNNGV. The CDR3 covers 14 residues.

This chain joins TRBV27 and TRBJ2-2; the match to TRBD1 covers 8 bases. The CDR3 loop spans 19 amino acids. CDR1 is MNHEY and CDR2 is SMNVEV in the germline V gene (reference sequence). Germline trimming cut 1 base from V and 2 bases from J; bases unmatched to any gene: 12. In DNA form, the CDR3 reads TGTGCCAGCAGTTTATGGGGTTTAGCACAGGGGGGAAACACCGGGGAGCTGTTTTTT. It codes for CASSLWGLAQGGNTGELFF.

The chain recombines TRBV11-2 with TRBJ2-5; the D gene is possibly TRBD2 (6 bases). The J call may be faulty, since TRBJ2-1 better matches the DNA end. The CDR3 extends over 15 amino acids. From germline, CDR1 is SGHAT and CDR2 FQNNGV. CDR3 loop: CASSLILALGNEQFF. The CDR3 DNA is TGTGCCAGCAGCTTAATCCTAGCGCTCGGCAATGAGCAGTTCTTC.

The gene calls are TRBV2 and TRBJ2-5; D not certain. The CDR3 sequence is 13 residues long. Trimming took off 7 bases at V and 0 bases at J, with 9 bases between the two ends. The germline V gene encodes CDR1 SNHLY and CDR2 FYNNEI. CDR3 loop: CASNLRYQETQYF. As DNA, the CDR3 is TGTGCCAGCAATCTTAGGTACCAAGAGACCCAGTACTTC.

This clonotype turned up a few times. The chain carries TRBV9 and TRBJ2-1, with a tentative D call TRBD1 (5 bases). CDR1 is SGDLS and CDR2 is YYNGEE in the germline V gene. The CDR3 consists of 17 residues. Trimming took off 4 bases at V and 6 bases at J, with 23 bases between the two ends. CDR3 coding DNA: TGTGCCAGCAGCTCAACACTGGGGCACCCTTCGGTCAATGAGCAGTTCTTC. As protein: CASSSTLGHPSVNEQFF. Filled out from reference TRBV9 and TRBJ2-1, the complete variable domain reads DSGVTQTPKHLITATGQRVTLRCSPRSGDLSVYWYQQSLDQGLQFLIQYYNGEERAKGNILERFSAQQFPDLHSELNLSSLELGDSALYFCASSSTLGHPSVNEQFFGPGTRLTVL.